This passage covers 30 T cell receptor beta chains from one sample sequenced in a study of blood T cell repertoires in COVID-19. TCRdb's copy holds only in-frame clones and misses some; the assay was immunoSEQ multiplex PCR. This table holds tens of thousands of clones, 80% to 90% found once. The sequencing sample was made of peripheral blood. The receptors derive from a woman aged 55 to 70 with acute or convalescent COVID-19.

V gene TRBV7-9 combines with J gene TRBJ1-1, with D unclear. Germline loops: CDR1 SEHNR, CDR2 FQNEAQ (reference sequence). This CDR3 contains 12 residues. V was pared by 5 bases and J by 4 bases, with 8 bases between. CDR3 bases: TGTGCCAGCAGCGAGGTCGGCACTGAAGCTTTCTTT. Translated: CASSEVGTEAFF.

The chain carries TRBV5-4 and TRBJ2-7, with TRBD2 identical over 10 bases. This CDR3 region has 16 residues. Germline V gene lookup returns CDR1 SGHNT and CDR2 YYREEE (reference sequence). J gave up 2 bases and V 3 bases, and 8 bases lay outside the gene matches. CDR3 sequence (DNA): TGTGCCAGCAGCTGGACCCCACTAGCGGGAACCTACGAGCAGTACTTC. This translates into CASSWTPLAGTYEQYF.

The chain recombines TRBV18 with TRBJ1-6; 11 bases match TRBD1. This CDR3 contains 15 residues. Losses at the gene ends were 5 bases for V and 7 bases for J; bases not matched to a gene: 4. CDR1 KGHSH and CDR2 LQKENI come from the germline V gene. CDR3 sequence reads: CASSAGQGVNSPLHF. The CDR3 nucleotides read TGTGCCAGCTCAGCGGGACAGGGGGTCAATTCACCCCTCCACTTT.

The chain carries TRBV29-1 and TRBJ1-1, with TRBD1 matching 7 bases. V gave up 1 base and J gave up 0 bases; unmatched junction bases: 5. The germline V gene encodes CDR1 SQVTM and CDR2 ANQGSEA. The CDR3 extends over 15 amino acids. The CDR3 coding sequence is TGCAGCGTTGAAGGGACAGGAGGGATGAACACTGAAGCTTTCTTT. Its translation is CSVEGTGGMNTEAFF.

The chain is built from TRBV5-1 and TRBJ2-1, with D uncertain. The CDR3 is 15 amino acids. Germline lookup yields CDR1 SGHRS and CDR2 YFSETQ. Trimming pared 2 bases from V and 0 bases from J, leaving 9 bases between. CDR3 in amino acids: CASSFVSNSYNEQFF. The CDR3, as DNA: TGCGCCAGCAGCTTTGTATCTAACTCCTACAATGAGCAGTTCTTC.

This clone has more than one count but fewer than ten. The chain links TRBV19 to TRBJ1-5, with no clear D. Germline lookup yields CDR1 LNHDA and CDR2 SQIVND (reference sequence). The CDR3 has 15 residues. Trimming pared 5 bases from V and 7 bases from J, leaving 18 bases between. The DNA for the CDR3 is TGTGCCAGTAGTCCTGCTAAACTTGGGAGACAGCCCCAGCATTTT. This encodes CASSPAKLGRQPQHF.

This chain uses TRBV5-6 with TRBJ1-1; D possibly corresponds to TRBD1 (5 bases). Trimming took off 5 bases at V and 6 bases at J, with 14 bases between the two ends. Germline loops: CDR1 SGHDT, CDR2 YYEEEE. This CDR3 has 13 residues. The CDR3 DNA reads TGTGCCAGCAGGTCGACAGCTGGCGCTGAAGCTTTCTTT. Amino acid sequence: CASRSTAGAEAFF.

CDR3 loop: CATSVFRGTNEKLFF. CDR3 in DNA: TGTGCCACCAGTGTGTTCAGGGGAACTAATGAAAAACTGTTTTTT. V usage is TRBV24-1 and J usage is TRBJ1-4, with a weak D call TRBD1 (6 bases). This CDR3 is 15 amino acids long. Germline lookup yields CDR1 KGHDR and CDR2 SFDVKD. Trimming removed 5 bases at V and 1 base at J, with 10 bases between.

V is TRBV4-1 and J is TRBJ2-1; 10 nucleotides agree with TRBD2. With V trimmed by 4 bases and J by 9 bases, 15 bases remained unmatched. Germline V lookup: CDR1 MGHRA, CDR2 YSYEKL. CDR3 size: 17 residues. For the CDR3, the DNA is TGCGCCAGCAGCCTAGCTCTCACCGGGACTAGCGCCAGTGAGCAGTTCTTC. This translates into CASSLALTGTSASEQFF.

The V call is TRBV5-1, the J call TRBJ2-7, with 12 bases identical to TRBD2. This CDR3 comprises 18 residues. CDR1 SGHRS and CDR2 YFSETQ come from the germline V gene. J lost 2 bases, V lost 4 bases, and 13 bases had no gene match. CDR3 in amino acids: CASSPGLAGTSATYEQYF. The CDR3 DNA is TGCGCCAGCAGCCCTGGACTAGCGGGAACATCCGCAACCTACGAGCAGTACTTC.

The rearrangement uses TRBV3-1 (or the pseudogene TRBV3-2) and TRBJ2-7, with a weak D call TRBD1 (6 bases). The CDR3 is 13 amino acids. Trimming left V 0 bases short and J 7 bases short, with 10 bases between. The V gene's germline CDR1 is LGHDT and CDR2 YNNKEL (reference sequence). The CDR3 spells CASSQEHDREQYF. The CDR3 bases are TGTGCCAGCAGCCAAGAACACGACAGGGAGCAGTACTTC.

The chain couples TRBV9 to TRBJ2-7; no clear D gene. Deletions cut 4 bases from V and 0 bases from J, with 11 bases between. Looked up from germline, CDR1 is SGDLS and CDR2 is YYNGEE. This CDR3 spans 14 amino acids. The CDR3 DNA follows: TGTGCCAGCAGCCCTGTCGAGTCCTCCTACGAGCAGTACTTC. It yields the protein CASSPVESSYEQYF.

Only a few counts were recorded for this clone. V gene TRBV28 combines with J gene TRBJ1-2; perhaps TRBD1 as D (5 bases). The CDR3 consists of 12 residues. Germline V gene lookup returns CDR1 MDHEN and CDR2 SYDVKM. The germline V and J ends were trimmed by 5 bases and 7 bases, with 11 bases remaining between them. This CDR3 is CASSPRVFGYTF. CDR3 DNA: TGTGCCAGCAGTCCCAGGGTTTTTGGCTACACCTTC.

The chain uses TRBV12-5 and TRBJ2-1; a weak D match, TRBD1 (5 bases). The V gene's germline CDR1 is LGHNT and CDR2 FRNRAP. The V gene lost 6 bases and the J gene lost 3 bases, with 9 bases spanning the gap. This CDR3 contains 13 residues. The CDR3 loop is CASGLDSYNEQFF. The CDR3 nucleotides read TGTGCTAGTGGCCTCGACAGCTACAATGAGCAGTTCTTC.

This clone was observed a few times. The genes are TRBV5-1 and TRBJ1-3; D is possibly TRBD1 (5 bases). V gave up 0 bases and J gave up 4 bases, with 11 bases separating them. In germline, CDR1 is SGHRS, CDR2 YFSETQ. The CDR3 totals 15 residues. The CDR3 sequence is CASSLATGGGNTIYF. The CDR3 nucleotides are TGCGCCAGCAGCTTGGCCACAGGAGGGGGAAACACCATATATTTT.

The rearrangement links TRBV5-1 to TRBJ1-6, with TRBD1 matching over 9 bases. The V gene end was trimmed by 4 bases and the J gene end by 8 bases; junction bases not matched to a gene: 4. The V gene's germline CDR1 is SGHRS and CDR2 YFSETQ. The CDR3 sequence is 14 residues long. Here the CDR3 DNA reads TGCGCCAGCAGCCCCCGGACAGGGGATTCACCCCTCCACTTT. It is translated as CASSPRTGDSPLHF.

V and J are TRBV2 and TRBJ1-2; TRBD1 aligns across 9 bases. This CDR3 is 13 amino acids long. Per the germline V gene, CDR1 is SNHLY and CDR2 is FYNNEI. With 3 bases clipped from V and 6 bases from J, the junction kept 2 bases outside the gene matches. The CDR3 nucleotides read TGTGCCAGCAGTGAGGGACAGGGTGATGGCTACACCTTC. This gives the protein CASSEGQGDGYTF.

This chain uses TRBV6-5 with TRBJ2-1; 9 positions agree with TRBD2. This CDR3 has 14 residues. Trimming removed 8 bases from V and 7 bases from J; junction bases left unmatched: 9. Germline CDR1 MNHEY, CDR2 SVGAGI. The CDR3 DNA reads TGTGCCAGCTCGAGAGCGGGAGGAAGGAATGAGCAGTTCTTC. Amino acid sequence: CASSRAGGRNEQFF.

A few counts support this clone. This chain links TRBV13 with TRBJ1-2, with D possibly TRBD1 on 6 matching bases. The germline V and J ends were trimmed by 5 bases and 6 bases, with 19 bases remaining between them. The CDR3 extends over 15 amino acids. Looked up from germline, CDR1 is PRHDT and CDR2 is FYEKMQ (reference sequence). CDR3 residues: CASSKEAGDDHGYTF. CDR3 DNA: TGTGCCAGCAGCAAGGAGGCAGGGGATGATCATGGCTACACCTTC.

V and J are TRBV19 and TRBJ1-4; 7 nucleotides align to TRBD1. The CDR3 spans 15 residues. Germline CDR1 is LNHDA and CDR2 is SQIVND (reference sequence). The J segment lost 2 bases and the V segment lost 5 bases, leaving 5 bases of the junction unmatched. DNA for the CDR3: TGTGCCAGTAGTGACAGGGCTCCTACTAATGAAAAACTGTTTTTT. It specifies CASSDRAPTNEKLFF. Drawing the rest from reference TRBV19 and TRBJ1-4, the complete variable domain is DGGITQSPKYLFRKEGQNVTLSCEQNLNHDAMYWYRQDPGQGLRLIYYSQIVNDFQKGDIAEGYSVSREKKESFPLTVTSAQKNPTAFYLCASSDRAPTNEKLFFGSGTQLSVL.

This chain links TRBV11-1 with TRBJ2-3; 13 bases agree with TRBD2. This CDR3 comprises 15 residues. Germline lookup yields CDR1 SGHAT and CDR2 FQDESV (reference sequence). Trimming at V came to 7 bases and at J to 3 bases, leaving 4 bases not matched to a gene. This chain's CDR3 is CASTTLAGGTDTQYF. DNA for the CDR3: TGTGCCAGCACGACACTAGCGGGAGGGACAGATACGCAGTATTTT.

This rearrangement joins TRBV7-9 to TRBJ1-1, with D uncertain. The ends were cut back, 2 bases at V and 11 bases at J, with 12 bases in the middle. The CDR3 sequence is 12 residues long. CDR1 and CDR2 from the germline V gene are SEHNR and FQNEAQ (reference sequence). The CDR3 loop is CASSLSGGGAFF. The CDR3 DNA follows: TGTGCCAGCAGCTTATCTGGAGGCGGGGCTTTCTTT. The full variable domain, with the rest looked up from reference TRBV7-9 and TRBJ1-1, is DTGVSQNPRHKITKRGQNVTFRCDPISEHNRLYWYRQTLGQGPEFLTYFQNEAQLEKSRLLSDRFSAERPKGSFSTLEIQRTEQGDSAMYLCASSLSGGGAFFGQGTRLTVV.

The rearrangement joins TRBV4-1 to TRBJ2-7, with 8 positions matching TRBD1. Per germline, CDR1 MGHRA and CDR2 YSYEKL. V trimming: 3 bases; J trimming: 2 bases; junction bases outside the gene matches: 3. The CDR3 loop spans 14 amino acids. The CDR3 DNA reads TGCGCCAGCAGCCAGTACAGGGGGACCTACGAGCAGTACTTC. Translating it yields CASSQYRGTYEQYF.

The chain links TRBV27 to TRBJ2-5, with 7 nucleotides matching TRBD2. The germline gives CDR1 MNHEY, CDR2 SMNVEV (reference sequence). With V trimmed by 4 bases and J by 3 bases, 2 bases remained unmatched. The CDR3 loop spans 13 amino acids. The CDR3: CASSSAGEETQYF. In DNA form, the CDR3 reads TGTGCCAGCAGTTCGGCGGGGGAAGAGACCCAGTACTTC.

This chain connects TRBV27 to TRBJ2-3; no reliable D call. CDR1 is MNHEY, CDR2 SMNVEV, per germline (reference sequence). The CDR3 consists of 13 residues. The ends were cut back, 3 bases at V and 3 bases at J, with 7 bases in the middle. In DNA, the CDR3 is TGTGCCAGCAGTTTGGCTAGGACAGATACGCAGTATTTT. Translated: CASSLARTDTQYF.

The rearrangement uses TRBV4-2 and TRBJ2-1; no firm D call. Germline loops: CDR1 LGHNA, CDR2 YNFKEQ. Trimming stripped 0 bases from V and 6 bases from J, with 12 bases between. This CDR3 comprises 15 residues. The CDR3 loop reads CASSQDEHSRNEQFF. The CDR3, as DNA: TGTGCCAGCAGCCAAGATGAACACAGCCGCAATGAGCAGTTCTTC.

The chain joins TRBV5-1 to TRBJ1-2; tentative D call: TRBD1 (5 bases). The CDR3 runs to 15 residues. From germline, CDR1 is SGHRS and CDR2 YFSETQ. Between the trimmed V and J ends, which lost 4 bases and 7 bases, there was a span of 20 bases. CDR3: CASSPVSFQGGGYTF. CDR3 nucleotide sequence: TGCGCCAGCAGCCCCGTTTCTTTTCAGGGTGGTGGCTACACCTTC.

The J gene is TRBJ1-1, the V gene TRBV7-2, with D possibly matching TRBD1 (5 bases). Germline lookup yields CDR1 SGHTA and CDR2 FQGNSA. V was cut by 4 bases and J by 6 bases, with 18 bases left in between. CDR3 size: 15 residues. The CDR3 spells CASSSLGGLGAEAFF. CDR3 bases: TGTGCCAGCAGCTCGTTGGGGGGATTAGGGGCTGAAGCTTTCTTT.

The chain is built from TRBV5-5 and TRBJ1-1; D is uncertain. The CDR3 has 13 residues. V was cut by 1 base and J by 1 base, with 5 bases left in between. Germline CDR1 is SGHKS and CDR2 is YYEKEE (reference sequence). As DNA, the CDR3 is TGTGCCAGCAGCTTGCAGGCGAACACTGAAGCTTTCTTT. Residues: CASSLQANTEAFF. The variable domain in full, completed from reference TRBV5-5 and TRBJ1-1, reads DAGVTQSPTHLIKTRGQQVTLRCSPISGHKSVSWYQQVLGQGPQFIFQYYEKEERGRGNFPDRFSARQFPNYSSELNVNALLLGDSALYLCASSLQANTEAFFGQGTRLTVV.

Here the CDR3 reads CASSWRGGEKLFF. The CDR3, as DNA: TGTGCCAGCAGCTGGCGCGGGGGGGAAAAACTGTTTTTT. This chain joins TRBV7-9 and TRBJ1-4; weak D call: TRBD1 (5 bases). The CDR3 is made up of 13 amino acids. In germline, CDR1 is SEHNR, CDR2 FQNEAQ (reference sequence). V was shortened by 4 bases and J by 8 bases, with 11 bases between the two germline ends.